These 25 T cell receptor beta chains share one sample of origin, sequenced in a study of blood T cell repertoires in COVID-19. The repertoire was sequenced with immunoSEQ multiplex PCR; TCRdb's copy has only in-frame clones and lacks some. The table has approximately 130,000 clones, 81% seen once. The sample comprised peripheral blood. All receptors derive from a woman in her sixties with active or convalescent COVID-19.

The chain uses TRBV29-1 and TRBJ1-2; TRBD1 aligns across 7 bases. This CDR3 has 15 amino acids. CDR1 is SQVTM, CDR2 ANQGSEA, per germline. J was trimmed by 1 base and V by 6 bases; bases with no gene match: 11. In nucleotides, the CDR3 is TGCAGCGTGGAGGGACAGCCAACTAATAACTATGGCTACACCTTC. Its translation: CSVEGQPTNNYGYTF.

The chain couples TRBV3-1 (or the pseudogene TRBV3-2) to TRBJ2-1, with 9 nucleotides matching TRBD2. The V segment lost 5 bases and the J segment 8 bases; nucleotides outside the gene matches: 22. Per germline, CDR1 LGHDT and CDR2 YNNKEL (reference sequence). This CDR3 spans 19 amino acids. CDR3 in amino acids: CASSSRPDLAGVKGDEQFF. The CDR3 coding sequence is TGTGCCAGCAGCTCCCGACCGGACTTAGCGGGAGTTAAGGGGGATGAGCAGTTCTTC.

This sequence joins TRBV7-8 and TRBJ1-5; D might be TRBD1 (5 bases). CDR1 and CDR2 from the germline V gene are SGHVS and FQNEAQ. V lost 4 bases and J lost 5, with 21 bases in between. The length of the CDR3 is 17 residues. Here the CDR3 reads CASSSPLWDSIDQPQHF. The CDR3 nucleotides read TGTGCCAGCAGCTCTCCTCTGTGGGACTCCATTGATCAGCCCCAGCATTTT.

The chain recombines TRBV27 with TRBJ1-6; 9 bases are shared with TRBD1. The germline V gene encodes CDR1 MNHEY and CDR2 SMNVEV (reference sequence). J gave up 9 bases and V 3 bases, and 6 bases lay outside the gene matches. CDR3 length: 15 residues. The CDR3 is CASSFQTGGGSPLHF. The CDR3 DNA reads as TGTGCCAGCAGTTTCCAGACAGGGGGTGGTTCACCCCTCCACTTT.

This clone was seen only once. The chain recombines TRBV20-1 with TRBJ1-4; D is unclear. Between the trimmed V and J ends, which lost 3 bases and 4 bases, there was a span of 12 bases. CDR1 is DFQATT and CDR2 is SNEGSKA in the germline V gene (reference sequence). The CDR3 is made up of 14 amino acids. DNA of the CDR3: TGCAGTGCTAGTTGGAGGGTTGGTAATGAAAAACTGTTTTTT. This encodes CSASWRVGNEKLFF.

This clone was seen once. The CDR3 sequence: CASSVVQEGGYTF. CDR3 DNA sequence: TGTGCCAGCAGCGTAGTTCAGGAGGGAGGCTACACCTTC. The V and J genes are TRBV9 and TRBJ1-2, with D uncertain. The germline V gene has CDR1 SGDLS and CDR2 YYNGEE. V was clipped by 0 bases and J by 8 bases, with 11 bases between them. The CDR3 covers 13 residues.

This chain uses TRBV6-1 with TRBJ1-4; perhaps TRBD1 as D (6 bases). The CDR3 is 14 amino acids. Trimming removed 7 bases at V and 8 bases at J, with 17 bases between. Germline V lookup: CDR1 MNHNS, CDR2 SASEGT. The CDR3 loop is CASTEGGGYEKLFF. The CDR3 DNA is TGTGCCAGCACCGAAGGGGGGGGGTACGAAAAACTGTTTTTT.

The V and J genes are TRBV5-1 and TRBJ2-1; TRBD1 matches at 11 bases. Trimming took 4 bases from V and 4 from J; bases not matched to a gene: 4. This CDR3 comprises 15 residues. CDR1 SGHRS and CDR2 YFSETQ come from the germline V gene. CDR3 amino acids: CASSNRDRGYNEQFF. CDR3 DNA sequence: TGCGCCAGCAGCAACCGGGACAGGGGGTACAATGAGCAGTTCTTC.

This rearrangement joins TRBV10-3 to TRBJ1-5; perhaps TRBD1 as D (5 bases). The CDR3 totals 16 residues. With 7 bases removed from V and 5 bases from J, the gap between germline ends came to 21 bases. The germline V gene encodes CDR1 ENHRY and CDR2 SYGVKD. CDR3 region: CAITSPRVGDYQPQHF. The CDR3 coding sequence is TGTGCCATCACCTCTCCCCGGGTTGGGGACTATCAGCCCCAGCATTTT.

V and J are TRBV7-2 and TRBJ2-7, with 10 bases that match TRBD1. The CDR3 runs 15 residues. V gave up 4 bases and J gave up 5 bases; unmatched junction bases: 8. Germline CDR1 SGHTA, CDR2 FQGNSA. CDR3 residues: CASSSRGQGRDEQYF. The CDR3 DNA reads TGTGCCAGCAGCTCCAGGGGACAGGGGAGAGACGAGCAGTACTTC. Supplemented by reference TRBV7-2 and TRBJ2-7, the full variable domain reads GAGVSQSPSNKVTEKGKDVELRCDPISGHTALYWYRQSLGQGLEFLIYFQGNSAPDKSGLPSDRFSAERTGGSVSTLTIQRTQQEDSAVYLCASSSRGQGRDEQYFGPGTRLTVT.

The count of this clone is one. V gene TRBV4-3 combines with J gene TRBJ2-5; D might be TRBD2 (5 bases). Germline CDR1 and CDR2: LGHNA and YSLEER. V was shortened by 0 bases and J by 2 bases, with 19 bases between the two germline ends. The CDR3 consists of 18 residues. CDR3 region: CASSQDVRGSPIQETQYF. As DNA, the CDR3 is TGCGCCAGCAGCCAAGATGTTCGGGGTTCCCCGATACAAGAGACCCAGTACTTC.

J is TRBJ2-2 and V is TRBV7-8; 7 nucleotides align to TRBD2. J was trimmed by 2 bases and V by 6 bases; bases with no gene match: 6. This CDR3 is 15 amino acids long. Germline CDR1 reads SGHVS; CDR2 reads FQNEAQ. The DNA of the CDR3 is TGTGCCAGCAGGGCCACTAGCGACAACACCGGGGAGCTGTTTTTT. Translation gives CASRATSDNTGELFF.

The chain recombines TRBV18 with TRBJ1-6, with TRBD1 matching over 7 bases. CDR3 length: 17 residues. The germline CDR1 and CDR2 sequences are KGHSH and LQKENI. Unmatched junction bases numbered 9, after V lost 2 bases and J lost 5 bases. CDR3 nucleotide sequence: TGTGCCAGCTCACCAGTTGAGTACAGGGGCGATAATTCACCCCTCCACTTT. It specifies CASSPVEYRGDNSPLHF.

This clone was counted once. The chain has TRBV19 and TRBJ2-7; no reliable D call. Germline CDR1 LNHDA, CDR2 SQIVND (reference sequence). This CDR3 spans 15 amino acids. With 0 bases removed from V and 3 bases from J, the gap between germline ends came to 12 bases. The CDR3 here is CASSIDRSAVYEQYF. Written as DNA, the CDR3 is TGTGCCAGTAGTATAGATAGATCGGCGGTCTACGAGCAGTACTTC.

This chain joins TRBV2 and TRBJ2-2; D unclear. The CDR3 spans 15 residues. V lost 3 bases and J 5 bases, leaving 13 bases between the germline ends. Germline V gene lookup returns CDR1 SNHLY and CDR2 FYNNEI. CDR3 DNA: TGTGCCAGCAGTGAGGTACTAAGCGTGACCGGGGAGCTGTTTTTT. Protein product: CASSEVLSVTGELFF.

The CDR3 is CASSPASGNYGYTF. CDR3 in DNA: TGTGCCAGCAGCCCCGCTTCGGGAAACTATGGCTACACCTTC. The rearrangement uses TRBV6-6 and TRBJ1-2; D is undetermined. The CDR3 totals 14 residues. Deletions cut 6 bases from V and 2 bases from J, with 13 bases between. Germline loops: CDR1 MNHNY, CDR2 SVGAGI (reference sequence).

CDR3 DNA: TGTGCCAGTAGTAAGGGGACTAGCGGGAGTCTCGACAATGAGCAGTTCTTC. It specifies CASSKGTSGSLDNEQFF. The rearrangement links TRBV19 to TRBJ2-1; TRBD2 matches at 14 bases. CDR1 LNHDA and CDR2 SQIVND come from the germline V gene (reference sequence). This CDR3 region has 17 residues. Trimming took 4 bases from V and 5 from J; bases not matched to a gene: 7.

The chain carries TRBV27 and TRBJ1-5, with a weak D call TRBD1 (6 bases). CDR1 and CDR2 from the germline V gene are MNHEY and SMNVEV (reference sequence). Trimming cost V 3 bases and J 5 bases, with 11 bases left between them. CDR3 length: 14 amino acids. This CDR3 is CASSFYTGHQPQHF. For the CDR3, the DNA is TGTGCCAGCAGTTTTTATACAGGGCATCAGCCCCAGCATTTT.

The chain has TRBV6-1 and TRBJ2-3; the match to TRBD2 covers 12 bases. The germline V gene has CDR1 MNHNS and CDR2 SASEGT. This CDR3 is 16 amino acids long. The V gene end was trimmed by 1 base and the J gene end by 4 bases; junction bases not matched to a gene: 3. The CDR3 bases are TGTGCCAGCAGTGAAGGTCTAGCGGGGGGGTCAGATACGCAGTATTTT. Amino acids: CASSEGLAGGSDTQYF.

The chain recombines TRBV7-9 with TRBJ2-7; TRBD2 matches 9 bases. CDR1 is SEHNR, CDR2 FQNEAQ, per germline (reference sequence). Trimming cost V 5 bases and J 5 bases; bases outside gene matches: 16. The CDR3 extends over 17 amino acids. The CDR3: CASSLFFGLAGIHEQYF. The CDR3 DNA sequence: TGTGCCAGCAGCCTATTCTTTGGTCTAGCGGGAATCCACGAGCAGTACTTC.

The rearrangement joins TRBV6-1 to TRBJ1-1; weak D call: TRBD1 (6 bases). The germline V gene encodes CDR1 MNHNS and CDR2 SASEGT. V lost 2 bases to trimming and J lost 8 bases, with 12 bases between them. This CDR3 is built from 13 residues. CDR3 nucleotide sequence: TGTGCCAGCAGTGAACGCTACAGGGTCGAAGCTTTCTTT. Translating it yields CASSERYRVEAFF.

The chain couples TRBV5-5 to TRBJ2-2; weak D call: TRBD2 (6 bases). The V end lost 0 bases, the J end lost 5 bases, and 14 bases lay between the germline ends. The germline CDR1 and CDR2 sequences are SGHKS and YYEKEE (reference sequence). CDR3 length: 16 amino acids. CDR3 sequence (DNA): TGTGCCAGCAGCTTGGTTAGGGGTGCGGGAACCGGGGAGCTGTTTTTT. The encoded protein is CASSLVRGAGTGELFF. Together with reference TRBV5-5 and TRBJ2-2, the CDR3 gives the full variable domain: DAGVTQSPTHLIKTRGQQVTLRCSPISGHKSVSWYQQVLGQGPQFIFQYYEKEERGRGNFPDRFSARQFPNYSSELNVNALLLGDSALYLCASSLVRGAGTGELFFGEGSRLTVL.

The chain carries TRBV19 and TRBJ1-5; 7 bases are a match to TRBD1. Germline V gives CDR1 LNHDA, CDR2 SQIVND (reference sequence). J was trimmed by 2 bases and V by 6 bases; bases with no gene match: 10. The CDR3 covers 16 residues. The CDR3 region is CASRYRGLGGNQPQHF. CDR3 in DNA: TGTGCCAGTAGATACAGGGGACTAGGCGGCAATCAGCCCCAGCATTTT.

The rearrangement joins TRBV5-6 to TRBJ2-5; no definite D call. Germline V gene sequence: CDR1 SGHDT, CDR2 YYEEEE. V lost 1 base and J lost 2, with 6 bases in between. This CDR3 has 13 amino acids. CDR3 DNA sequence: TGTGCCAGCAGCTTGCCCCCACAAGAGACCCAGTACTTC. It encodes CASSLPPQETQYF.

The chain links TRBV19 to TRBJ2-3; weak D call: TRBD2 (7 bases). Trimming pared 8 bases from V and 4 bases from J, leaving 13 bases between. This CDR3 is 13 amino acids long. CDR1 and CDR2 (germline): LNHDA, SQIVND (reference sequence). CDR3 protein: CASGGGHPDTQYF. The CDR3 bases are TGTGCCAGTGGGGGGGGGCATCCAGATACGCAGTATTTT.